Presented here are 10 T cell receptor beta chains from one specimen sequenced in a study of glioma-infiltrating T cells after dendritic cell vaccination. Time point noted: after dendritic cell vaccination, including at tumor progression/relapse. Clones were sequenced by immunoSEQ multiplex PCR, and TCRdb holds only the in-frame ones, with some missing. This table has fewer than 70,000 clones, approximately 81% appearing once. This sample comprised blood, obtained after dendritic cell vaccination. Receptors originate from a human donor with glioblastoma.

The chain employs TRBV21-1 and TRBJ2-7; the table's D gene call, TRBD2, was not cross checked with the DNA. TRBV21-1 is a pseudogene locus. CDR3 length equals 17 residues. CDR3 protein: CASSGTPRTSVPYEQYF. The CDR3 coding sequence is TGTGCCAGCAGCGGTACCCCCCGGACTAGCGTCCCCTACGAGCAGTACTTC.

The chain recombines TRBV28 with TRBJ2-7, with 7 bases identical to TRBD1. V was pared by 9 bases and J by 3 bases, with 5 bases of the junction left unmatched. Germline values: CDR1 MDHEN, CDR2 SYDVKM. The CDR3 length is 12 residues. The CDR3, as DNA: TGTGCCAGTGGACAGGAACACTACGAGCAGTACTTC. This codes for CASGQEHYEQYF.

The V and J genes are TRBV2 and TRBJ2-3, with D perhaps matching TRBD2 (6 bases). Trimming cost V 5 bases and J 2 bases, with 17 bases left between them. The CDR3 has 16 residues. The germline gives CDR1 SNHLY, CDR2 FYNNEI. CDR3 region: CASSLEGQISTDTQYF. The CDR3 DNA is TGTGCCAGCAGTTTGGAGGGGCAGATCTCCACAGATACGCAGTATTTT. The full variable domain, rest sourced from reference TRBV2 and TRBJ2-3, is EPEVTQTPSHQVTQMGQEVILRCVPISNHLYFYWYRQILGQKVEFLVSFYNNEISEKSEIFDDQFSVERPDGSNFTLKIRSTKLEDSAMYFCASSLEGQISTDTQYFGPGTRLTVL.

The chain couples TRBV29-1 to TRBJ1-1, with D perhaps TRBD1 (6 bases). The CDR3 consists of 12 residues. Deletions cut 6 bases from V and 5 bases from J, with 13 bases between. The germline V gene encodes CDR1 SQVTM and CDR2 ANQGSEA. The chain's CDR3 is CSVSGDSTEAFF. The CDR3 coding sequence is TGCAGCGTGTCAGGGGATTCGACTGAAGCTTTCTTT.

This chain connects TRBV29-1 to TRBJ2-2, with TRBD2 as a possible D gene (5 bases). There are 15 residues in the CDR3. Trimming cost V 4 bases and J 4 bases, with 16 bases left between them. Looked up from germline, CDR1 is SQVTM and CDR2 is ANQGSEA. CDR3 protein: CSVGRGKAATGELFF. CDR3 sequence (DNA): TGCAGCGTTGGGAGAGGGAAGGCAGCCACCGGGGAGCTGTTTTTT.

The V call is TRBV30, the J call TRBJ2-1, with TRBD2 matching over 12 bases. Germline lookup yields CDR1 GTSNPN and CDR2 SVGIG (reference sequence). CDR3 size: 16 residues. The ends lost 4 bases at V and 1 base at J; junction bases unmatched: 5. The CDR3 DNA reads TGTGCCTGGAAATATGGACTAGCGGGGTCCTACAATGAGCAGTTCTTC. Protein: CAWKYGLAGSYNEQFF.

As to this clone: This sample also contains other DNA sequences that code for the same CDR3. This chain uses TRBV2 with TRBJ1-6; no reliable D call. The CDR3 contains 13 residues. V shed 7 bases and J shed 4 bases, with 8 bases lying between them. CDR1 and CDR2 from the germline V gene are SNHLY and FYNNEI. The chain's CDR3 is CASKQSYNSPLHF. The CDR3 DNA sequence: TGTGCCAGCAAACAGTCGTATAATTCACCCCTCCACTTT.

The rearrangement uses TRBV29-1 and TRBJ1-1; D might be TRBD1 (6 bases). The V end lost 6 bases, the J end lost 5 bases, and 13 bases lay between the germline ends. Germline-derived CDR1 and CDR2 are SQVTM and ANQGSEA. CDR3 size: 12 residues. CDR3 amino acids: CSVVSGATEAFF. The CDR3 region has the DNA TGCAGCGTAGTTTCAGGGGCGACTGAAGCTTTCTTT.

The chain recombines TRBV27 with TRBJ2-4; possible D gene TRBD2, 5 bases. The V gene lost 3 bases and the J gene lost 8 bases, with 17 bases spanning the gap. This CDR3 is built from 15 residues. Germline V gene data show CDR1 as MNHEY and CDR2 as SMNVEV (reference sequence). CDR3 in DNA: TGTGCCAGCAGTTTTACGGTCCCGGGGAGAGACATTCAGTACTTC. Translated, it gives CASSFTVPGRDIQYF.

The chain recombines TRBV4-3 with TRBJ2-7, with 11 bases aligning to TRBD1. The CDR3 extends over 16 amino acids. Germline-derived CDR1 and CDR2 are LGHNA and YSLEER. V dropped 4 bases and J dropped 1; count of bases not matched to a gene: 6. Written as DNA, the CDR3 is TGCGCCAGCAGCCCAATGGGACAGGGGGGTTCCTACGAGCAGTACTTC. As protein: CASSPMGQGGSYEQYF.